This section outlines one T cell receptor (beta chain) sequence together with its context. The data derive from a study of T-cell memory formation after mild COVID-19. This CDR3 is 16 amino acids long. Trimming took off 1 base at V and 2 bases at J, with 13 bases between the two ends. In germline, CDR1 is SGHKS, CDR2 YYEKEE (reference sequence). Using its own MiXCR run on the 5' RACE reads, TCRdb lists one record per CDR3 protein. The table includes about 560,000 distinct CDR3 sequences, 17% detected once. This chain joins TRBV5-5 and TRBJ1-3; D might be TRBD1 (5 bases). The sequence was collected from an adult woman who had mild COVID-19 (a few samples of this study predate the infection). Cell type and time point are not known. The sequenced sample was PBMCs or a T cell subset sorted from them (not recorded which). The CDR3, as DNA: TGTGCCAGCAGCTTGTTTGCAGGGAGGACTGGAAACACCATATATTTT. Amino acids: CASSLFAGRTGNTIYF.